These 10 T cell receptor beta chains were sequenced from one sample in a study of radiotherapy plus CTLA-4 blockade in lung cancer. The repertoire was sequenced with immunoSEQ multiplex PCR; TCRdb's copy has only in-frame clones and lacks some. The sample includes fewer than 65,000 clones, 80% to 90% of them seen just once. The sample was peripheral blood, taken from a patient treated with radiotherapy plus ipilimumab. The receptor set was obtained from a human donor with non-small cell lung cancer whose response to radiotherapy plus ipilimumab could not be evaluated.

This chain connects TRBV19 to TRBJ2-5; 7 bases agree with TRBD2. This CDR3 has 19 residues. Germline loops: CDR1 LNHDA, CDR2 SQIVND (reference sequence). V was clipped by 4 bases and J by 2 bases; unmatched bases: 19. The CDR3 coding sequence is TGTGCCAGTAGTACGGCGGGGCCCTCAGCGGGATCCGGTCAAGAGACCCAGTACTTC. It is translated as CASSTAGPSAGSGQETQYF.

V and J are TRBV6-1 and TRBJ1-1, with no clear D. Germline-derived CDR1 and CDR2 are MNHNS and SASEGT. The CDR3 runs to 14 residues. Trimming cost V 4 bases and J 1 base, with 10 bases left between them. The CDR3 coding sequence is TGTGCCAGCAGTGCCAACCGGGAGAACACTGAAGCTTTCTTT. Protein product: CASSANRENTEAFF.

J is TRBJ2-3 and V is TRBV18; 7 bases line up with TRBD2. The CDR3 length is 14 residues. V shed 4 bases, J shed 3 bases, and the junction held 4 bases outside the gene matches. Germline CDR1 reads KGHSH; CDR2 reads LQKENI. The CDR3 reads CASSHPGRTDTQYF. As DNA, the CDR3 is TGTGCCAGCTCACACCCCGGGAGGACAGATACGCAGTATTTT.

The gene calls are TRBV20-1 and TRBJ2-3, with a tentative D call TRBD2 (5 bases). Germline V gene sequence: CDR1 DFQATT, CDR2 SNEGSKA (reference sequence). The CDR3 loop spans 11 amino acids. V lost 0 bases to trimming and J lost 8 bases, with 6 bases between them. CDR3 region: CSARDRGTQYF. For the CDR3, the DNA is TGCAGTGCTAGAGACCGGGGTACGCAGTATTTT.

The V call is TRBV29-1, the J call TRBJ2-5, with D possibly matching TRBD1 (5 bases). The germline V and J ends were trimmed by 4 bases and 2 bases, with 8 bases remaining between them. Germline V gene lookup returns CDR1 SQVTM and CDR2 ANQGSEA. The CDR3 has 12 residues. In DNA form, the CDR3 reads TGCAGCGTTGTAACAGGACAAGAGACCCAGTACTTC. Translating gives CSVVTGQETQYF. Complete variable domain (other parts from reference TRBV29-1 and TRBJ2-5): SAVISQKPSRDICQRGTSLTIQCQVDSQVTMMFWYRQQPGQSLTLIATANQGSEATYESGFVIDKFPISRPNLTFSTLTVSNMSPEDSSIYLCSVVTGQETQYFGPGTRLLVL.

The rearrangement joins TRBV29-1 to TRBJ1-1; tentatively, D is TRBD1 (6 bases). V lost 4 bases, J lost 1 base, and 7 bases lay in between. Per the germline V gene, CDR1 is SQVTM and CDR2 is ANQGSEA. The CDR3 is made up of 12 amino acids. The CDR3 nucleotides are TGCAGCGTTGGAGGGGGGAACACTGAAGCTTTCTTT. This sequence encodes CSVGGGNTEAFF. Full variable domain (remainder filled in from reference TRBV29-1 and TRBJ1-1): SAVISQKPSRDICQRGTSLTIQCQVDSQVTMMFWYRQQPGQSLTLIATANQGSEATYESGFVIDKFPISRPNLTFSTLTVSNMSPEDSSIYLCSVGGGNTEAFFGQGTRLTVV.

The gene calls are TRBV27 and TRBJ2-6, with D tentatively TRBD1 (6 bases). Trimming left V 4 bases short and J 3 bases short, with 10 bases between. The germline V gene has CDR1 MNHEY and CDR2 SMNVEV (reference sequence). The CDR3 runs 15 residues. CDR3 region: CASSSGTLGANVLTF. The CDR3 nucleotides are TGTGCCAGCAGTTCGGGGACACTTGGGGCCAACGTCCTGACTTTC.

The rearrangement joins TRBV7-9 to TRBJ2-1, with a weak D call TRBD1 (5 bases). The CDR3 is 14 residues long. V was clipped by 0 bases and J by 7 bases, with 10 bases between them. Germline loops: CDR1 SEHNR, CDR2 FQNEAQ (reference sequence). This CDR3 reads CASSLAQGPNEQFF. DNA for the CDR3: TGTGCCAGCAGCTTAGCGCAGGGCCCGAATGAGCAGTTCTTC.

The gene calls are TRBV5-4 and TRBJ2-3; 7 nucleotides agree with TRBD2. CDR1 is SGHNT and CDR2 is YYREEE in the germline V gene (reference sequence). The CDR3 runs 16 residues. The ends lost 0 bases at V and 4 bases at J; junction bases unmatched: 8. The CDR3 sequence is CASSLAGGRASDTQYF. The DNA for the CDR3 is TGTGCCAGCAGCTTGGCCGGAGGGAGGGCCTCAGATACGCAGTATTTT.

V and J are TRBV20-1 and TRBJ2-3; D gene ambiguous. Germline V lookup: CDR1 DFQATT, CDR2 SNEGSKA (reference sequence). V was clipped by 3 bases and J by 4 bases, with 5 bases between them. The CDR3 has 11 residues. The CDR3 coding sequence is TGCAGTGCTAGGGCGGCAGATACGCAGTATTTT. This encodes CSARAADTQYF.